This entry lists 2 T cell receptor beta chains sequenced from one sample in a study of T cell responses to AZD1222 COVID-19 vaccine (dated by TCRdb to the early 2020s). The sample's time point label, decoded: baseline before first vaccination. The library was obtained by the immunoSEQ multiplex PCR assay. TCRdb mirrors the immuneACCESS table, restricted to in-frame sequences. Some clones are absent from its copies; in checked studies, under half trace to an unresolved V gene, and the reason for the others is unknown. This sample comprises more than 95,000 clones, about 89% of them detected only once. 1.5% to 1.7% of the sample is held by the ten biggest clonotypes. The input for sequencing was peripheral blood, taken on day 0 of AZD1222 vaccination. Every receptor here comes from an adult in good health.

This sequence joins TRBV19 and TRBJ1-1; perhaps TRBD1 as D (6 bases). The V and J ends lost 2 bases and 8 bases respectively, with 21 bases between them. Germline CDR1 is LNHDA and CDR2 is SQIVND (reference sequence). The CDR3 extends over 16 amino acids. CDR3 protein: CASSITLGQGSPEAFF. The DNA of the CDR3 is TGTGCCAGTAGTATAACCCTCGGGCAGGGGAGCCCCGAAGCTTTCTTT.

The chain couples TRBV7-2 to TRBJ2-7, with D possibly being TRBD2 (7 bases). Germline CDR1 SGHTA, CDR2 FQGNSA. The CDR3 contains 14 residues. The ends were cut back, 8 bases at V and 6 bases at J, with 20 bases in the middle. DNA of the CDR3: TGTGCCAGCCGCTGGGGAGGGCAGGGGCGCGAGCAGTACTTC. Protein: CASRWGGQGREQYF.